A selection of T cell receptor beta chains follows, all from one sample in a study of T-cell memory formation after mild COVID-19. TCRdb processed the 5' RACE reads anew with MiXCR; each CDR3 protein has one entry. This table holds approximately 440,000 distinct CDR3 sequences, 15% to 20% found once. Material: PBMCs or a T cell subset sorted from them (not recorded which). The receptors derive from an adult woman who had mild COVID-19 (a few samples of this study predate the infection). Cell type and time point are not known. Both conserved end residues are part of each CDR3. The order of the fields is J gene, D gene, V gene, clone size, CDR3 DNA, CDR3 protein. The D gene is left open where the match is weak. Not all rows give a size; the values are once, few, many and, for expanded clones, a class.

>TRBJ1-1|.|TRBV12-3/TRBV12-4|.
TGTGCCACGGAAGGGTTGGGCACTGAAGCTTTCTTT
CATEGLGTEAFF
>TRBJ2-6|TRBD1|TRBV7-6|few
TGTGCCAGCAGGACAGGGAAAGGCTCTGGGGCCAACGTCCTGACTTTC
CASRTGKGSGANVLTF
>TRBJ2-3|.|TRBV5-6|.
TGTGCCAGCAGCTTGGGATCGTGGGGGAACGCGCAGTATTTT
CASSLGSWGNAQYF
>TRBJ2-1|TRBD2|TRBV28|few
TGTGCCAGCAGTCGCGGACTAGCGGGCTCCTACAATGAGCAGTTCTTC
CASSRGLAGSYNEQFF
>TRBJ2-2|TRBD1|TRBV5-1|few
TGCGCCAGCAGCTTGGGGACAGGGGGCACCGGGGAGCTGTTTTTT
CASSLGTGGTGELFF
>TRBJ2-1|TRBD2|TRBV20-1|many
TGCAGTGCTGAGGTAGCGGGCCAGGCATATGAGCAGTTCTTC
CSAEVAGQAYEQFF
>TRBJ2-2|.|TRBV10-3|.
TGTGCCATCAGTGAGTCCTACACCACCGGGGAGCTGTTTTTT
CAISESYTTGELFF
>TRBJ2-1|.|TRBV20-1|few
TGCAGTGCTCTCTCTCGGGGGCCAACCGACAATGAGCAGTTCTTC
CSALSRGPTDNEQFF
>TRBJ1-2|.|TRBV6-6|.
TGTGCCAGCAGTTACTCGACAGGTTTCGGCTATGGCTACACCTTC
CASSYSTGFGYGYTF
>TRBJ2-7|TRBD2|TRBV6-2/TRBV6-3|few
TGTGCCAGCACCGTAGCGGGACGCTCCTACGAGCAGTACTTC
CASTVAGRSYEQYF
>TRBJ2-7|.|TRBV24-1|.
TGTGCCACCAGTGATACCGGGACAACCTACGAGCAGTACTTC
CATSDTGTTYEQYF
>TRBJ1-5|.|TRBV27|few
TGTGCCAGCCGCAAAGATGGGGGTATTAGCAATCAGCCCCAGCATTTT
CASRKDGGISNQPQHF
>TRBJ1-1|TRBD1|TRBV6-6|few
TGTGCCAGCAGTTACCGGGACAGGGAGGGAGCTTTCTTT
CASSYRDREGAFF
>TRBJ2-3|TRBD2|TRBV9|.
TGTGCCAGCAACGCCGGACTAGTAATTGCAGATACGCAGTATTTT
CASNAGLVIADTQYF
>TRBJ2-2|.|TRBV12-3/TRBV12-4|many
TGTGCCAGCAGGGACCGACCGGTGGGCACCGGGGAGCTGTTTTTT
CASRDRPVGTGELFF
>TRBJ1-4|.|TRBV20-1|few
TGCAGTGCTAGAGATCCAGGGGCGGCAACTAATGAAAAACTGTTTTTT
CSARDPGAATNEKLFF
>TRBJ2-1|TRBD2|TRBV4-1|.
TGCGCCAGCAGCCAAGAGGCGGGAGTGCTCAATGAGCAGTTCTTC
CASSQEAGVLNEQFF
>TRBJ2-2|TRBD1|TRBV5-1|few
TGCGCCAGCAGCTCCCCCAGGGGGCAGGTCGGGGAGCTGTTTTTT
CASSSPRGQVGELFF
>TRBJ1-2|TRBD1|TRBV6-2/TRBV6-3|once
TGTGCCAGCAGTTACCTCGGGACAGGGGACTATGGCTACACCTTC
CASSYLGTGDYGYTF